This entry is about one T cell receptor beta chain. Its antigen target is currently unknown. Qualities for individual bases were not recorded, and no much larger clone is one base off. Profiling of TCR beta VDJ combinations and CDR3 sequences used genomic DNA as the template. An Illumina HiSeq 2000 was used for TCR repertoire sequencing. Per the source publication's procedure: TRBV/TRBJ rearrangement plots, CDR3 size and DJ length profiles, and Simpson's diversity index were used to evaluate the repertoires. The immunodominant clone was defined as the most abundant DNA sequence in deep sequencing data. CDR3 amino acid sequences were screened for sharing across subjects and compared with published repertoires and the VDJdb database. The raw public reads went through TCRdb reprocessing: fastp at Q25, MiXCR clone calling, in-frame beta chains kept. CDR3 protein sequences are deduplicated, and each keeps its most common genes and DNA. TCRdb, rather than the study authors, made the V and J calls. The sample table lists some 120,000 distinct CDR3 sequences, around 46% of them with a count of one. The ten biggest clones cover 2% to 3% of the sample.

The entry originates in a study of CD8+CD57+ T cells in acquired aplastic anemia (dated by TCRdb to the late 2010s). For the study in its entirety: A mean of around 3.2 ug of DNA, ranging from roughly 0.2 to 30 ug, was extracted from sorted CD4+ and CD8+ cells. Mean read counts for healthy donor samples were 8.5 million to 10.8 million for CD4+ cells and 11.0 million for CD8+ cells. What the work shows at the level of the full study, not this receptor alone: CD8+ Simpson's diversity did not differ significantly between patients and healthy controls (P=0.060). Around 27 CD8+ CDR3 sequences were found to be shared between patients and controls, but these sequences appeared to be highly expressed in patients and within the immunodominant clones of the patients.

Inclusive of the bounding cysteine and phenylalanine, the CDR3 is 17 residues long. Only CDR3 DNA is held: 51 bases, read in frame from base 1. CDR1 and CDR2 are drawn from the germline V gene: SGHVS, FQNEAQ. The V end loses 5 bases and the J end loses 2 bases, and a stretch of 18 bases separates them. The study deep-sequenced TCR repertoires of sorted CD4+ and CD8+ blood T cells from severe aplastic anemia patients and healthy subjects. Ficoll-Paque density gradient centrifugation was used to isolate peripheral blood mononuclear cells. Before DNA extraction, CD4+ and CD8+ T cells were sorted by FACS or by magnetic beads.

Sequenced: sorted CD4+, CD8+, or CD8+CD57+ T cells (not recorded which) from PBMCs. This TCR was recovered from a human donor in good health, serving as a control. Rearrangement joined TRBV7-8 to TRBJ1-4; TRBD1 could be the D gene, as 5 bases match. The DNA sequence reads TGTGCCAGCAGCCCGAAGCGGACACACCGGACTAATGAAAAACTGTTTTTT. This gives the protein CASSPKRTHRTNEKLFF.